This T cell receptor (beta chain) stems from a study of identical twins. A single record per CDR3 protein comes from TCRdb applying MiXCR to the 5' RACE reads. This sample yields just under 650,000 distinct CDR3 sequences, of which around 7.5% are seen a single time; roughly 1.6% belongs to the top ten. The table lists this clonotype with a few counts. Its antigen is not identified. Overall study results and limits: In zero-insertion analyses, partial confounding could arise from invariant MAIT and iNKT cells.

Germline CDR1 is LNHDA and CDR2 is SQIVND (reference sequence). The CDR3 totals 15 residues. Germline trimming cut 3 bases from V and 3 bases from J; bases unmatched to any gene: 7. The same sample was also studied in work on yellow fever vaccine responses in identical twins. That work states: Reports say the vaccine T cell response in twins looked partly convergent and partly personalized.

The genes are TRBV19 and TRBJ2-7; TRBD2 agrees at 8 bases. The origin of this receptor is a woman under 30 in good health. Sequenced material: PBMCs. DNA of the CDR3: TGTGCCAGTAGTATGAGTAGCGGGATTCTCTACGAGCAGTACTTC. The encoded protein is CASSMSSGILYEQYF. Looking up the rest from reference TRBV19 and TRBJ2-7 gives the full variable domain: DGGITQSPKYLFRKEGQNVTLSCEQNLNHDAMYWYRQDPGQGLRLIYYSQIVNDFQKGDIAEGYSVSREKKESFPLTVTSAQKNPTAFYLCASSMSSGILYEQYFGPGTRLTVT.